This T cell receptor beta chain derives from a study of T cells in Graves' hyperthyroidism and ophthalmopathy. Graves' hyperthyroidism was deemed stable given no ophthalmopathy progression within 18 months. CDR3 length: 13 residues. Germline V gene lookup returns CDR1 SNHLY and CDR2 FYNNEI. V trimming: 8 bases; J trimming: 3 bases; junction bases outside the gene matches: 6. Remarks on this clonotype: Its antigen remains unknown.

The source material, RNA transcripts, was used to amplify TCR beta CDR3 regions. Researchers ran a first-round RT-PCR on the TCR CDR3 using the HTBI primer set. TCRdb re-derived calls from the multiplex PCR reads in MiXCR, one entry per CDR3 protein. The sample shows 530,000 or so distinct CDR3 sequences, 35% to 55% of them seen only once. Overall study results and limits: The majority of expanded thyroid clonotypes above 0.001 also appeared in blood.

The sequence was obtained from a young woman with Graves' hyperthyroidism. The chain combines TRBV2 with TRBJ1-2; TRBD1 matches at 7 bases. The sample comprised peripheral blood or thyroid tissue (not recorded which). The CDR3 DNA reads TGTGCCAGCTCGGACAGGTCCCACTATGGCTACACCTTC. Its protein is CASSDRSHYGYTF.